Below, 16 T cell receptor beta chains from the same sample are listed, as sequenced in a study of T-cell memory formation after mild COVID-19 (dated by TCRdb to the early 2020s). Libraries were made using 5' RACE. The listed sequencing device is Illumina NovaSeq 6000. TCRdb reprocessed the public reads (quality trimming at Q25 with fastp, clone calling with MiXCR) and kept in-frame beta chains. Every distinct CDR3 protein forms one entry, paired with its most common genes and DNA. This sample has hundreds of thousands of distinct CDR3 sequences in its table, and around 20% of those were observed once. The ten most abundant clones make up around 13% of the sample. The sequencing sample was made of PBMCs or a T cell subset sorted from them (not recorded which). The receptors were gathered from an adult woman who had mild COVID-19 (a few samples of this study predate the infection). The sample titles of this study are shuffled in the database, so cell type and time point are left out; the donor was told from shared clones.

V usage is TRBV7-2 and J usage is TRBJ1-1, with 12 positions matching TRBD1. The germline V gene encodes CDR1 SGHTA and CDR2 FQGNSA. The CDR3 is 17 amino acids. V shed 1 base and J 1 base; nucleotides not matched to a gene: 4. The CDR3 sequence is CASSLGDRGPWNTEAFF. The DNA of the CDR3 is TGTGCCAGCAGCTTAGGGGACAGGGGGCCGTGGAACACTGAAGCTTTCTTT.

The chain's CDR3 is CSARGAGGGTDTQYF. In nucleotides, the CDR3 is TGCAGTGCTAGAGGAGCGGGAGGGGGCACAGATACGCAGTATTTT. The chain has TRBV20-1 and TRBJ2-3; 10 nucleotides match TRBD2. The trim removed 1 base at V and 1 base at J, leaving 2 bases unmatched. The CDR3 length is 15 residues. The germline V gene encodes CDR1 DFQATT and CDR2 SNEGSKA (reference sequence).

This clonotype has just a few counts. CDR3: CASSFSEGPYGYTF. CDR3 nucleotide sequence: TGTGCCAGCAGCTTCTCGGAGGGGCCCTATGGCTACACCTTC. The chain links TRBV11-1 to TRBJ1-2; TRBD1 is a possible D gene (5 bases). There are 14 residues in the CDR3. The V end lost 3 bases, the J end lost 4 bases, and 12 bases lay between the germline ends. Germline V gene sequence: CDR1 SGHAT, CDR2 FQDESV (reference sequence).

There are many counts of this clonotype. V gene TRBV27 combines with J gene TRBJ2-5, with D perhaps matching TRBD1 or TRBD2 (5 bases each). The V end was cut by 10 bases, the J end by 5 bases, with 23 bases between. The CDR3 is made up of 15 amino acids. Germline CDR1 reads MNHEY; CDR2 reads SMNVEV (reference sequence). In nucleotides, the CDR3 is TGTGCCACCCTCTTGACAGCAGGGCGGGTCGAGACCCAGTACTTC. This sequence encodes CATLLTAGRVETQYF.

In its sample, this clonotype was seen a few times. The chain combines TRBV12-3 or TRBV12-4 with TRBJ1-2, with D perhaps matching TRBD1 (6 bases). The CDR3 is 14 residues long. Trimming removed 7 bases from V and 0 bases from J, with 12 bases in between. CDR3 loop: CASTITGPNYGYTF. The CDR3 DNA reads as TGTGCCAGCACCATCACAGGGCCTAACTATGGCTACACCTTC.

This clonotype was picked up a small number of times. The chain combines TRBV5-1 with TRBJ1-1; D is undetermined. Germline CDR1 is SGHRS and CDR2 is YFSETQ. V lost 4 bases and J lost 9, with 19 bases in between. The length of the CDR3 is 14 residues. CDR3 sequence: CASSIYGERNKAFF. The CDR3 DNA reads as TGCGCCAGCAGCATATATGGTGAAAGGAACAAAGCTTTCTTT. Looking up the rest from reference TRBV5-1 and TRBJ1-1 gives the full variable domain: KAGVTQTPRYLIKTRGQQVTLSCSPISGHRSVSWYQQTPGQGLQFLFEYFSETQRNKGNFPGRFSGRQFSNSRSEMNVSTLELGDSALYLCASSIYGERNKAFFGQGTRLTVV.

This clonotype has only a few counts. The chain couples TRBV29-1 to TRBJ1-2; D call uncertain. Per the germline V gene, CDR1 is SQVTM and CDR2 is ANQGSEA. CDR3 length: 13 residues. V lost 1 base to trimming and J lost 8 bases, with 14 bases between them. The CDR3 reads CSVEGEGFGGYTF. CDR3 nucleotide sequence: TGCAGCGTTGAAGGGGAAGGGTTCGGAGGCTACACCTTC.

This rearrangement joins TRBV12-3 or TRBV12-4 to TRBJ1-1; tentative D call: TRBD1 (6 bases). The CDR3 has 12 amino acids. V gave up 6 bases and J gave up 7 bases, with 12 bases separating them. CDR3 sequence (DNA): TGTGCCAGCAGCCGGGGGCAGGGTGAAGCTTTCTTT. This gives the protein CASSRGQGEAFF.

This clonotype showed up many times. This chain links TRBV5-1 with TRBJ2-1, with a possible D match to TRBD2 (5 bases). Germline V CDR1 and CDR2: SGHRS, YFSETQ. The CDR3 length is 13 residues. Trimming removed 4 bases from V and 13 bases from J, with 18 bases in between. The chain's CDR3 is CASSVTLLGEQFF. CDR3 DNA sequence: TGCGCCAGCAGCGTGACCCTTTTGGGAGAACAGTTCTTC.

The CDR3 DNA reads as TGTGCCAGCACCTACGGGGGAAGTCCTGAGCAGTTCTTC. Its translation is CASTYGGSPEQFF. The rearrangement uses TRBV6-2 or TRBV6-3 and TRBJ2-1, with D perhaps TRBD2 (6 bases). Looked up from germline, CDR1 is MNHEY and CDR2 is SVGEGT. V was shortened by 7 bases and J by 9 bases, with 16 bases between the two germline ends. The CDR3 covers 13 residues.

This clonotype was observed a handful of times. The chain combines TRBV5-1 with TRBJ2-6; either TRBD1 or TRBD2 may fit D (5 bases each). CDR1 and CDR2 from the germline V gene are SGHRS and YFSETQ. The V gene lost 4 bases and the J gene lost 0 bases, with 14 bases spanning the gap. This CDR3 contains 17 residues. The CDR3 DNA reads TGCGCCAGCAGCCTTGAGGGACGGGGCTCTGGGGCCAACGTCCTGACTTTC. It yields the protein CASSLEGRGSGANVLTF.

This chain joins TRBV12-3 or TRBV12-4 and TRBJ1-1, with a possible D match to TRBD1 (5 bases). V lost 7 bases to trimming and J lost 1 base, with 13 bases between them. This CDR3 comprises 14 residues. In DNA, the CDR3 is TGTGCCAGCACCCTCGGGGGATGGAACACTGAAGCTTTCTTT. The encoded protein is CASTLGGWNTEAFF.

The genes are TRBV12-3 or TRBV12-4 and TRBJ1-2; tentative D call: TRBD1 (6 bases). V was trimmed by 5 bases and J by 0 bases, leaving 22 bases between them. The CDR3 length is 18 residues. CDR3 region: CASSSRGATFPTNYGYTF. The DNA for the CDR3 is TGTGCCAGCAGTAGCAGGGGAGCCACCTTCCCTACTAACTATGGCTACACCTTC.

This clonotype showed up just a few times. The V call is TRBV6-4, the J call TRBJ2-7; TRBD2 agrees at 13 bases. The CDR3 sequence is 19 residues long. The J segment lost 5 bases and the V segment lost 1 base, leaving 14 bases of the junction unmatched. Per germline, CDR1 MRHNA and CDR2 SNTAGT. For the CDR3, the DNA is TGTGCCAGCAGTGACTTGGGGGGGACTAGCGGGATGTTTTGCCACGAGCAGTACTTC. Translated: CASSDLGGTSGMFCHEQYF.

This clonotype showed up just a few times. The rearrangement uses TRBV7-9 and TRBJ2-7; D is tentatively TRBD1 or TRBD2 (5 bases each). This CDR3 has 13 amino acids. V lost 5 bases and J 5 bases, leaving 13 bases between the germline ends. Germline V lookup: CDR1 SEHNR, CDR2 FQNEAQ (reference sequence). CDR3 residues: CASSGAGRHEQYF. CDR3 nucleotides: TGTGCCAGCAGCGGGGCGGGTCGCCACGAGCAGTACTTC.

The table lists this clonotype with many counts. The chain employs TRBV7-2 and TRBJ2-1, with 8 bases identical to TRBD2. CDR3 size: 16 residues. The germline gives CDR1 SGHTA, CDR2 FQGNSA. Trimming took 6 bases from V and 0 from J; bases not matched to a gene: 7. CDR3 sequence: CASSYSGTSSYNEQFF. DNA of the CDR3: TGTGCCAGCAGTTACAGCGGGACTAGCTCCTACAATGAGCAGTTCTTC.